This T cell receptor (beta chain) was identified during a study of blood T cell repertoires in COVID-19. Study details: Sample material is recorded as cDNA or gDNA derived from T cells, B-cell-depleted T cells, or PBMCs.

Generated by immunoSEQ multiplex PCR, the TCRdb table keeps only in-frame clones and is missing some. The table lists around 160,000 clones, 90% of them singletons, with 15% to 20% in the top ten. The sequenced material came from peripheral blood. The receptor comes from a man aged 60-69 years with active or convalescent COVID-19.

The CDR3 region has the DNA TGTGCCAGCAGTGGTTACAGGACTACCACAGATACGCAGTATTTT. It translates to CASSGYRTTTDTQYF. This chain connects TRBV6-4 to TRBJ2-3, with D maybe TRBD2 (6 bases). The CDR3 sequence is 15 residues long. Trimming cost V 4 bases and J 2 bases, with 13 bases left between them. In germline, CDR1 is MRHNA, CDR2 SNTAGT.